This T cell receptor (beta chain) is from a study of T-cell memory formation after mild COVID-19. For the study at large: Clusters of TCRs were largely donor specific. Study conclusions and caveats: CD4+ clones that contracted lay mainly in CM and EM; CD8+ ones lay in EMRA. Day 15 to 85 contracting clones showed balanced CD4/CD8; day 15 to 37 expanders favored CD4+.

V shed 5 bases and J shed 6 bases, with 15 bases lying between them. Germline-derived CDR1 and CDR2 are MGHRA and YSYEKL. This CDR3 comprises 14 residues. Researchers used 5'RACE with constant-segment primers to make TCR alpha and TCR beta cDNA libraries that carry sample barcodes and UMIs. TCRdb fed the 5' RACE reads into MiXCR, producing one record per CDR3 protein. The table records approximately 200,000 distinct CDR3 sequences, around 16% of them present only once. About this clonotype: Its antigen is as yet unknown.

The chain uses TRBV4-1 and TRBJ2-3; D is ambiguous. The source material was PBMCs or a T cell subset sorted from them (not recorded which). The source is an adult woman who had mild COVID-19 (a few samples of this study predate the infection). Cell type and time point are not known. The CDR3 bases are TGCGCCAGCAGCGAGCTACGGTGGGCGGATACGCAGTATTTT. Amino acid sequence: CASSELRWADTQYF.